These T cell receptor beta chains were read from a single sample in a study of cytotoxic CD8 clonotypes in ibrutinib-treated CLL. Only in-frame clones appear in the TCRdb table, and some are missing; sequencing was by immunoSEQ multiplex PCR. The table records about 80,000 clones, more than 75% of them present only once. Sample: PBMCs, taken after 12 months of ibrutinib treatment. All receptors derive from a human donor with chronic lymphocytic leukemia. Each CDR3 is given with its conserved first and last residue. Fields, in order: D gene, V gene, J gene, clone size, CDR3 protein, CDR3 DNA. D genes are given only for firm matches. The listing skips clone size in some rows; elsewhere it reads once, few, many or a size class.

.,TRBV28,TRBJ1-2,.,CASSFSGKDYGYTF,TGTGCCAGCAGTTTTTCGGGGAAGGACTATGGCTACACCTTC
.,TRBV6-6,TRBJ2-3,.,CASSYGQGVGLDTQYF,TGTGCCAGCAGTTACGGGCAGGGCGTGGGCTTGGATACGCAGTATTTT
.,TRBV5-6,TRBJ1-5,.,CASSFSGVNQPQHF,TGTGCCAGCAGCTTCTCGGGGGTCAATCAGCCCCAGCATTTT
.,TRBV15,TRBJ1-5,.,CATSSRGHQPQHF,TGTGCCACCAGCAGCCGGGGCCATCAGCCCCAGCATTTT
TRBD2,TRBV7-2,TRBJ2-5,.,CASSSSPTSHQETQYF,TGTGCCAGCAGCTCCTCCCCGACTAGCCACCAAGAGACCCAGTACTTC
TRBD2,TRBV5-4,TRBJ2-1,.,CASSPAGGLSYNEQFF,TGTGCCAGCAGCCCTGCGGGGGGTCTCTCCTACAATGAGCAGTTCTTC
.,TRBV7-9,TRBJ2-5,.,CASSRGGQETQYF,TGTGCCAGCAGCCGAGGGGGGCAGGAGACCCAGTACTTC
.,TRBV7-2,TRBJ1-5,.,CASSLAGRAVGNQPQHF,TGTGCCAGCAGCTTAGCAGGCAGGGCGGTAGGCAATCAGCCCCAGCATTTT
.,TRBV29-1,TRBJ2-2,.,CSVGDWPNTGELFF,TGCAGCGTTGGGGATTGGCCGAACACCGGGGAGCTGTTTTTT
.,TRBV9,TRBJ2-5,.,CASSVAGWQETQYF,TGTGCCAGCAGCGTAGCTGGGTGGCAAGAGACCCAGTACTTC
.,TRBV28,TRBJ1-6,.,CASGGDSPLHF,TGTGCCAGCGGGGGAGACTCACCCCTCCACTTT
.,TRBV7-2,TRBJ2-1,.,CASSTERRGEQFF,TGTGCCAGCAGCACGGAGCGAAGGGGTGAGCAGTTCTTC
TRBD1,TRBV29-1,TRBJ1-2,few,CSVEADRGPYGYTF,TGCAGCGTTGAGGCGGACAGGGGACCCTATGGCTACACCTTC
.,TRBV10-3,TRBJ1-2,few,CAISEGMAYGYTF,TGTGCCATCAGTGAGGGGATGGCTTATGGCTACACCTTC
.,TRBV11-2,TRBJ1-6,.,CASSTDSSNSLLHF,TGTGCCAGCAGCACCGACAGCAGTAATTCACTCCTCCACTTT
.,TRBV6-1,TRBJ2-2,once,CAMLRVNTGELFF,TGTGCCATGCTCAGGGTGAACACCGGGGAGCTGTTTTTT
.,TRBV4-3,TRBJ2-7,.,CASSQALTGFEQYF,TGCGCCAGCAGCCAAGCCCTCACCGGGTTCGAGCAGTACTTC
.,TRBV6-1,TRBJ1-1,.,CASSERKGKGTNTEAFF,TGTGCCAGCAGTGAAAGGAAGGGTAAAGGCACGAACACTGAAGCTTTCTTT
.,TRBV7-3,TRBJ2-5,.,CASSFGWQETQYF,TGTGCCAGCAGCTTCGGGTGGCAAGAGACCCAGTACTTC
.,TRBV19,TRBJ1-2,.,CATGGAGTNYGYTF,TGTGCCACCGGGGGGGCAGGAACCAACTATGGCTACACCTTC
.,TRBV27,TRBJ2-3,.,CASSFGGRETDTQYF,TGTGCCAGCAGTTTTGGGGGCAGGGAAACAGATACGCAGTATTTT
TRBD1,TRBV4-1,TRBJ1-6,.,CASSRGTGDNSPLHF,TGCGCCAGCAGCCGGGGGACAGGGGATAATTCACCCCTCCACTTT
.,TRBV11-3,TRBJ1-4,.,CASSLGTEGDGTNEKLFF,TGTGCCAGCAGCTTAGGGACCGAGGGCGACGGAACTAATGAAAAACTGTTTTTT
.,TRBV5-6,TRBJ2-7,.,CASSWAPGGYEQYF,TGTGCCAGCAGCTGGGCTCCCGGGGGTTACGAGCAGTACTTC
.,TRBV25-1,TRBJ2-7,many,CASRGYEQYF,TGTGCCAGCAGAGGGTACGAGCAGTACTTC
.,TRBV12-2,TRBJ1-1,.,CASRLPPREGTEAFF,TGTGCAAGTCGCTTACCCCCGAGGGAAGGGACTGAAGCTTTCTTT
.,TRBV19,TRBJ2-7,.,CASSSTLRGWREQYF,TGTGCCAGTAGTAGTACCCTCAGGGGTTGGCGGGAGCAGTACTTC